The rows below give T cell receptor beta chains drawn from one sample of a study of T cells in Graves' hyperthyroidism and ophthalmopathy. From the multiplex PCR reads, TCRdb called clonotypes with MiXCR, one entry per CDR3 protein. This repertoire shows over 500,000 distinct CDR3 sequences, 46% found once; its top ten account for around 44%. The sample taken for sequencing was peripheral blood or thyroid tissue (not recorded which). The receptors shown here come from an adult woman with Graves' disease, either hyperthyroidism or ophthalmopathy (not recorded which). Each CDR3 is given with its conserved first and last residue. D genes are given only for firm matches. Where a row states a size, it is once, few, many or the class of an expanded clone; other rows omit it.

many	TRBD1	TRBV6-5	TRBJ2-5	TGTGCCAGCAGTTACTCGGCAGGGGGCGCGTATCTAGAGACCCAGTACTTC	CASSYSAGGAYLETQYF
.	.	TRBV2	TRBJ2-2	TGTGCCAGCAGGGCAGCGCTGAACACCGGGGAGCTGTTTTTT	CASRAALNTGELFF
many	.	TRBV7-2	TRBJ1-1	TGTGCCAGCAGCTTGGACTTGAACACTGAAGCTTTCTTT	CASSLDLNTEAFF
.	TRBD1	TRBV5-1	TRBJ2-6	TGCGCCAGCAGCTCGGCTTTTGTGACAGGGTACTCTGGGGCCAACGTCCTGACTTTC	CASSSAFVTGYSGANVLTF
many	TRBD1	TRBV30	TRBJ1-2	TGTGCCTGGAACCGGGACAGGCCCTATGGCTACACCTTC	CAWNRDRPYGYTF
.	.	TRBV20-1	TRBJ2-7	TGCAGTGCAACGGGATCCACCTACGAGCAGTACTTC	CSATGSTYEQYF
once	.	TRBV7-2	TRBJ1-5	TGTGCCAGCAGCTTACGGGGTGTCGATCAGCCCCAGCATTTT	CASSLRGVDQPQHF
.	.	TRBV19	TRBJ1-1	TGTGCCAGCAGACCGACTCAGATGAACACTGAAGCTTTCTTT	CASRPTQMNTEAFF
few	.	TRBV7-3	TRBJ1-1	TGTGCCAGCAGCTCGACCGCCTTCAGTGAAGCTTTCTTT	CASSSTAFSEAFF
.	TRBD1	TRBV7-9	TRBJ1-1	TGTGCCAGCACCCCGGGGACAGGAAAAGAACGAGAAGCTTTCTTT	CASTPGTGKEREAFF
.	TRBD1	TRBV20-1	TRBJ2-2	TGCAGTGCTAGTAAGACAGGGCCAGACACCGGGGAGCTGTTTTTT	CSASKTGPDTGELFF
.	.	TRBV5-5	TRBJ1-1	TGTGCCAGCAGTTATCTCGGAGCCTTGAACACTAAAGCTTTCTTT	CASSYLGALNTKAFF
.	.	TRBV29-1	TRBJ1-2	TGCAGCGTAGTAAACCGCTTGGGAGGCTACACCTTC	CSVVNRLGGYTF
.	.	TRBV7-2	TRBJ2-7	TGTGCCAGCAGCTTTTACGGACAGATCTACGAGCAGTACTTC	CASSFYGQIYEQYF
many	.	TRBV9	TRBJ1-3	TGTGCCAGCAGCGTCGGGGGAGACTCTGGAAACACCATATATTTT	CASSVGGDSGNTIYF
many	.	TRBV11-2	TRBJ1-6	TGTGCCAGCAGCTTAGGCCGAGACAGCCAATATAATTCACCCCTCCACTTT	CASSLGRDSQYNSPLHF
.	.	TRBV2	TRBJ2-7	TGTGCCAGCAGACCCTCGGCCTACGAGCAGTACTTC	CASRPSAYEQYF
many	.	TRBV7-3	TRBJ2-7	TGTGCCAGCAGCCTTGGACTGAACTACGAGCAGTACTTC	CASSLGLNYEQYF
once	TRBD1	TRBV5-1	TRBJ2-2	TGCGCCAGCAGCTCACTTCAGGGGGCTAAGAACACCGGGGAGCTGTTTTTT	CASSSLQGAKNTGELFF
many	.	TRBV2	TRBJ2-7	TGTGCCAGCAGTGAACAGGGTGGCGAGCAGTACTTC	CASSEQGGEQYF
.	TRBD2	TRBV15	TRBJ2-5	TGTGCCACCGGCAACTTAGCGGGGGGAGATCGGGAGACCCAGTACTTC	CATGNLAGGDRETQYF
.	.	TRBV7-9	TRBJ1-5	TGTGCCAGCAGCTCCATTGATCAGCCCCAGCATTTT	CASSSIDQPQHF
.	TRBD2	TRBV29-1	TRBJ2-7	TGCAGCGTCGGACTAGCGTGGGGGAATTACGAGCAGTACTTC	CSVGLAWGNYEQYF
.	TRBD1	TRBV20-1	TRBJ1-5	TGCAGTGCTCCGCGACAGGGGGACAATCAGCCCCAGCATTTT	CSAPRQGDNQPQHF
many	TRBD1	TRBV7-3	TRBJ1-1	TGTGCCAGCAGCTTAGGGGGGACAGGGGGCACTGAAGCTTTCTTT	CASSLGGTGGTEAFF
.	TRBD1	TRBV7-9	TRBJ2-7	TGTGCCAGCAGCCCACAGGAGGACAGGAACTACGAGCAGTACTTC	CASSPQEDRNYEQYF
.	.	TRBV5-1	TRBJ1-4	TGCGCCAGCAGCTTGGACAGACCAGAAACTGGACTGTTTTTT	CASSLDRPETGLFF
many	.	TRBV7-2	TRBJ1-1	TGTGCCAGCAGCTTAAGAGGGGATCGAGCTTTCTTT	CASSLRGDRAFF
few	.	TRBV10-3	TRBJ1-2	TGTGCCATCAGTGAGTCGAGTGATCGGGGCTTAGCTAACTATGGCTACACCTTC	CAISESSDRGLANYGYTF
.	TRBD1	TRBV7-2	TRBJ1-5	TGTGCCAGCAGCCGGACAGGGGACAGCAGTCAGCCCCAGCATTTT	CASSRTGDSSQPQHF
many	.	TRBV10-3	TRBJ2-7	TGTGCCATCAGAGAGACACAGCCCTACGAGCAGTACTTC	CAIRETQPYEQYF
many	.	TRBV2	TRBJ2-6	TGTGCCAGCAACCCCCAAACCTCTGGGGCCAACGTCCTGACTTTC	CASNPQTSGANVLTF
.	.	TRBV28	TRBJ1-1	TGTGCCAGCAGTTTATTGGAGGGGGACACTGAAGCTTTCTTT	CASSLLEGDTEAFF
.	.	TRBV7-9	TRBJ1-3	TGTGCCAGCAGCTTAGCGTTTATTACAGGCTCTGGAAACACCATATATTTT	CASSLAFITGSGNTIYF
few	.	TRBV13	TRBJ1-4	TGTGCCAGCAGCTTACGCGGGAGGGAAAAACTGTTTTTT	CASSLRGREKLFF
few	.	TRBV10-1	TRBJ1-6	TGCGCCAGCAGCGGGGGGGCTTCACCCCTCCACTTT	CASSGGASPLHF
.	.	TRBV19	TRBJ1-2	TGTGCCAGCAGAACAGGGATTGGCTACACCTTC	CASRTGIGYTF
few	.	TRBV12-3/TRBV12-4	TRBJ2-2	TGTGCCAGCAGTTTACAATGGGTAACCGGGGAGCTGTTTTTT	CASSLQWVTGELFF
few	TRBD1	TRBV7-3	TRBJ2-5	TGTGCCAGCAGCCCGGGACAGGGGATCGAGACCCAGTACTTC	CASSPGQGIETQYF
few	.	TRBV3-1	TRBJ1-1	TGTGCCAGCAGCCAAGGGGGGGCAGGGAGAAGCACTGAAGCTTTCTTT	CASSQGGAGRSTEAFF
.	.	TRBV10-3	TRBJ1-5	TGTGCCATCAGTGGTACAGGCCAAGAGACCCAGCATTTT	CAISGTGQETQHF
few	TRBD1	TRBV5-4	TRBJ1-1	TGTGCCAGCAGCATGAGACAGGGGAACACTGAAGCTTTCTTT	CASSMRQGNTEAFF
many	.	TRBV2	TRBJ1-1	TGTGCCAGCAGCCCCGCCGGGATAAAGGTGACTGAAGCTTTCTTT	CASSPAGIKVTEAFF
few	TRBD1	TRBV28	TRBJ1-2	TGTGCCAGCAGTGGGAGGACAGGGGGTGGCTTCGGCTATGGCTACACCTTC	CASSGRTGGGFGYGYTF
.	.	TRBV7-6	TRBJ1-6	TGTGCTAGCAGCCCCTTGGGGGGCGCTTCACCCCTCCACTTT	CASSPLGGASPLHF
.	TRBD2	TRBV10-3	TRBJ2-2	TGTGCCATCAGTGAGTCGACGGGAGGGCGGACCGGGGAGCTGTTTTTT	CAISESTGGRTGELFF
.	.	TRBV28	TRBJ2-7	TGTGCCAGCATCCCCTTTGGTTTTCACGAGCAGTACTTC	CASIPFGFHEQYF
few	.	TRBV10-2	TRBJ2-3	TGCGCCAGCAGTGGGTGGGCAGATACGCAGTATTTT	CASSGWADTQYF
.	TRBD1	TRBV9	TRBJ1-6	TGTGCCAGCAGCGTGAAGGGGGCTCAGGATTCACCCCTCCACTTT	CASSVKGAQDSPLHF
many	TRBD1	TRBV7-2	TRBJ1-2	TGTGCCAGCACCACGACGCCAGGGGGCGCTGGCTACACCTTC	CASTTTPGGAGYTF
many	.	TRBV20-1	TRBJ1-1	TGCAGTGCTAGAGCCCCCGCAGGGGAAGCTTTCTTT	CSARAPAGEAFF
.	.	TRBV29-1	TRBJ2-6	TGCAGCGTTCAGGCGGCCAACGTCCCGACTTTC	CSVQAANVPTF
.	TRBD2	TRBV2	TRBJ2-5	TGTGCCAGCAGTGCTTCGGGACTAGTCCAAGAGACCCAGTACTTC	CASSASGLVQETQYF
few	.	TRBV7-2	TRBJ2-5	TGTGCCAGCAGTGACAGGCGGGGAGAGACCCAGTACTTC	CASSDRRGETQYF
many	.	TRBV7-8	TRBJ2-7	TGTGCCAGCAGCTTAGTCGGGACCTACGAGCAGTACTTC	CASSLVGTYEQYF